Each of the 32 T cell receptor beta chains below was sequenced from the same sample in a study of vaccination and CD4 T cells after COVID-19. The Oncomine TCR Beta short-read assay was what sequenced the DNA obtained from cultured CD4+ T cells. TCRdb recomputed calls from the PCR reads with MiXCR, one row per CDR3 protein. The top ten clones hold around 2.7% of a sample with around 25,000 distinct CDR3 sequences, 45% to 65% of them seen once. Their antigen targets remain unknown. Treatment described: roughly 10-day PBMC culture with coronavirus spike peptide pools or control peptides (ViraFEST assay). Sequenced input: CD4+ T cells from blood, cultured in vitro. The source is a human donor who had recovered from COVID-19.

This chain connects TRBV25-1 to TRBJ1-6; a weak D match, TRBD1 (6 bases). Germline CDR1 MGHDK, CDR2 SYGVNS. The CDR3 sequence is 16 residues long. V was pared by 5 bases and J by 7 bases, with 18 bases between. The CDR3 spells CASSKIRDNGNSPLHF. The CDR3, as DNA: TGTGCCAGCAGTAAAATCCGGGACAACGGAAATTCACCCCTCCACTTT.

The chain recombines TRBV6-2 or TRBV6-3 with TRBJ2-7, with 7 bases that match TRBD2. Germline V CDR1 and CDR2: MNHEY, SVGEGT. Trimming cost V 7 bases and J 1 base; bases outside gene matches: 10. This CDR3 contains 15 residues. CDR3 in DNA: TGTGCCAGCACCGAAACCGGGACTACTTCCTACGAGCAGTACTTC. This codes for CASTETGTTSYEQYF.

This sequence joins TRBV28 and TRBJ1-5; 7 bases are shared with TRBD1. Germline assignment: CDR1 MDHEN and CDR2 SYDVKM. The length of the CDR3 is 14 residues. Trimming removed 2 bases from V and 8 bases from J; junction bases left unmatched: 6. The CDR3 here is CASSLRGRFEPQHF. The CDR3 nucleotides read TGTGCCAGCAGTTTAAGGGGGCGCTTTGAGCCCCAGCATTTT.

This clonotype occurred once. The V call is TRBV5-1, the J call TRBJ1-1; D gene unclear. This CDR3 contains 14 residues. Trimming took 1 base from V and 1 from J, leaving 8 bases between them. Germline values: CDR1 SGHRS, CDR2 YFSETQ. This CDR3 reads CASSLSAGNTEAFF. The CDR3 DNA follows: TGCGCCAGCAGCTTGAGTGCAGGGAACACTGAAGCTTTCTTT. Based on the CDR3 plus reference TRBV5-1 and TRBJ1-1, the full variable domain is KAGVTQTPRYLIKTRGQQVTLSCSPISGHRSVSWYQQTPGQGLQFLFEYFSETQRNKGNFPGRFSGRQFSNSRSEMNVSTLELGDSALYLCASSLSAGNTEAFFGQGTRLTVV.

This clonotype was counted between two and nine times. V is TRBV7-2 and J is TRBJ2-7; D is unresolved. This CDR3 has 11 amino acids. CDR1 and CDR2 from the germline V gene are SGHTA and FQGNSA. Trimming left V 6 bases short and J 3 bases short, with 6 bases between. CDR3 bases: TGTGCCAGCAGTAAGGACTACGAGCAGTACTTC. It encodes CASSKDYEQYF.

This clonotype was detected once. J is TRBJ2-3 and V is TRBV20-1, with D possibly being TRBD2 (5 bases). The CDR3 extends over 12 amino acids. Trimming shortened V by 1 base and J by 5 bases, and 7 bases separated the two germline ends. The germline gives CDR1 DFQATT, CDR2 SNEGSKA (reference sequence). The chain's CDR3 is CSARAGRDTQYF. CDR3 bases: TGCAGTGCTAGAGCGGGAAGAGATACGCAGTATTTT.

The genes are TRBV20-1 and TRBJ2-1; 9 nucleotides line up with TRBD2. The CDR3 consists of 17 residues. The V gene's germline CDR1 is DFQATT and CDR2 SNEGSKA (reference sequence). V gave up 3 bases and J gave up 4 bases; unmatched junction bases: 13. For the CDR3, the DNA is TGCAGTGCTAGGGCGGGGGGGGCACAGGGATTATACAATGAGCAGTTCTTC. This gives the protein CSARAGGAQGLYNEQFF.

The chain is built from TRBV9 and TRBJ2-2; D not certain. The CDR3 is made up of 16 amino acids. Germline CDR1 SGDLS, CDR2 YYNGEE. The ends were cut back, 0 bases at V and 3 bases at J, with 12 bases in the middle. The CDR3 is CASSVAGEPHTGELFF. The CDR3, as DNA: TGTGCCAGCAGCGTAGCAGGTGAACCCCACACCGGGGAGCTGTTTTTT.

The rearrangement links TRBV10-3 to TRBJ2-6, with D hard to call. V gave up 1 base and J gave up 3 bases, with 1 base separating them. The V gene's germline CDR1 is ENHRY and CDR2 SYGVKD. This CDR3 comprises 13 residues. CDR3: CAISEFGANVLTF. In DNA form, the CDR3 reads TGTGCCATCAGTGAGTTTGGGGCCAACGTCCTGACTTTC.

This sequence joins TRBV28 and TRBJ1-6, with unresolved D. With 2 bases removed from V and 8 bases from J, the gap between germline ends came to 10 bases. Germline loops: CDR1 MDHEN, CDR2 SYDVKM. CDR3 length: 14 residues. CDR3 loop: CASSLGGPYSPLHF. The CDR3 DNA reads TGTGCCAGCAGTTTAGGAGGGCCCTATTCACCCCTCCACTTT.

The V and J genes are TRBV20-1 and TRBJ2-5; TRBD2 might be the D (6 bases). Germline V gene data show CDR1 as DFQATT and CDR2 as SNEGSKA (reference sequence). V dropped 6 bases and J dropped 2 bases, with 13 bases sitting between them. CDR3 size: 13 residues. CDR3 protein: CSATGGGQETQYF. CDR3 DNA: TGCAGTGCCACGGGTGGGGGGCAAGAGACCCAGTACTTC.

This rearrangement joins TRBV6-2 or TRBV6-3 to TRBJ2-7; TRBD1 is a possible D gene (5 bases). Germline V gives CDR1 MNHEY, CDR2 SVGEGT. Trimming took 5 bases from V and 2 from J, leaving 10 bases between them. This CDR3 has 13 amino acids. CDR3 DNA sequence: TGTGCCAGCAGTCAAGACAGAACCTACGAGCAGTACTTC. Translation gives CASSQDRTYEQYF.

This chain uses TRBV5-1 with TRBJ1-2; D gene ambiguous. This CDR3 region has 10 residues. V was cut by 4 bases and J by 7 bases, with 5 bases left in between. Germline values: CDR1 SGHRS, CDR2 YFSETQ. As DNA, the CDR3 is TGCGCCAGCAGCCCACCTGGCTACACCTTC. It translates to CASSPPGYTF.

The chain links TRBV20-1 to TRBJ2-7; possible D gene TRBD1, 6 bases. Germline CDR1 is DFQATT and CDR2 is SNEGSKA (reference sequence). The CDR3 sequence is 12 residues long. V lost 6 bases and J 2 bases, leaving 11 bases between the germline ends. The CDR3: CSAGTPTYEQYF. In DNA, the CDR3 is TGCAGTGCAGGGACACCTACCTACGAGCAGTACTTC.

V is TRBV6-1 and J is TRBJ2-3; TRBD1 agrees at 8 bases. V shed 5 bases, J shed 4 bases, and the junction held 8 bases outside the gene matches. The germline CDR1 and CDR2 sequences are MNHNS and SASEGT. The CDR3 loop spans 15 amino acids. CDR3 sequence: CASSPQGAWSDTQYF. CDR3 nucleotides: TGTGCCAGCAGTCCCCAGGGGGCTTGGTCAGATACGCAGTATTTT.

The J gene is TRBJ2-2, the V gene TRBV5-1, with D hard to call. V was cut by 4 bases and J by 1 base, with 5 bases left in between. The CDR3 is made up of 13 amino acids. The germline V gene encodes CDR1 SGHRS and CDR2 YFSETQ. The CDR3 spells CASSNGNTGELFF. CDR3 coding DNA: TGCGCCAGCAGCAACGGGAACACCGGGGAGCTGTTTTTT.

This clonotype was seen a handful of times. This chain links TRBV10-1 with TRBJ2-7; D not certain. CDR1 and CDR2 (germline): WNHNN, SYGVQD (reference sequence). CDR3 length: 16 amino acids. V dropped 2 bases and J dropped 2 bases, with 16 bases sitting between them. The DNA of the CDR3 is TGCGCCAGCAGTGAGGCCCAGGCTACATGCACCTACGAGCAGTACTTC. Protein sequence: CASSEAQATCTYEQYF.

This clonotype was detected a few times. J is TRBJ2-3 and V is TRBV6-1, with D possibly TRBD1 on 5 matching bases. This CDR3 contains 13 residues. Germline CDR1 and CDR2: MNHNS and SASEGT. Trimming left V 8 bases short and J 2 bases short, with 11 bases between. The CDR3 DNA reads TGTGCCAGCTCACAGGATCCCACAGATACGCAGTATTTT. Translated: CASSQDPTDTQYF.

This chain connects TRBV11-3 to TRBJ2-2; weak D call: TRBD1 (6 bases). Germline-derived CDR1 and CDR2 are SGHNT and YENEEA. With 5 bases removed from V and 5 bases from J, the gap between germline ends came to 9 bases. The CDR3 sequence is 13 residues long. The CDR3 DNA reads as TGTGCCAGCAGCACCGGGACAACCGGGGAGCTGTTTTTT. Its translation: CASSTGTTGELFF.

The rearrangement joins TRBV20-1 to TRBJ2-7, with unresolved D. CDR1 and CDR2 from the germline V gene are DFQATT and SNEGSKA (reference sequence). The CDR3 has 11 residues. V shed 6 bases and J shed 6 bases, with 12 bases lying between them. The CDR3 is CSAQSKGEQYF. DNA of the CDR3: TGCAGTGCGCAGAGTAAGGGCGAGCAGTACTTC.

The V and J genes are TRBV28 and TRBJ1-5; D may be TRBD1 (6 bases). Germline CDR1 reads MDHEN; CDR2 reads SYDVKM. The V end lost 3 bases, the J end lost 2 bases, and 11 bases lay between the germline ends. This CDR3 has 15 amino acids. The CDR3 DNA reads as TGTGCCAGCAGTTTGGGGGGGGCCGGCAATCAGCCCCAGCATTTT. This sequence encodes CASSLGGAGNQPQHF. Combining the CDR3 with reference TRBV28 and TRBJ1-5 gives the whole variable domain DVKVTQSSRYLVKRTGEKVFLECVQDMDHENMFWYRQDPGLGLRLIYFSYDVKMKEKGDIPEGYSVSREKKERFSLILESASTNQTSMYLCASSLGGAGNQPQHFGDGTRLSIL.

This clonotype has more than one count but fewer than ten. This chain connects TRBV12-3 or TRBV12-4 to TRBJ1-1; D possibly corresponds to TRBD1 (5 bases). V was cut by 2 bases and J by 5 bases, with 9 bases left in between. CDR3 length: 13 amino acids. This CDR3 is CASSLKSGTEAFF. CDR3 coding DNA: TGTGCCAGCAGTTTAAAGTCAGGGACTGAAGCTTTCTTT.

This clonotype turned up a few times. V and J are TRBV20-1 and TRBJ1-5; D is unclear. The CDR3 is 14 amino acids. Trimming pared 3 bases from V and 2 bases from J, leaving 11 bases between. Germline CDR1 DFQATT, CDR2 SNEGSKA (reference sequence). DNA for the CDR3: TGCAGTGCTAGGGACGCGGTAGGCAATCAGCCCCAGCATTTT. Protein: CSARDAVGNQPQHF.

The J gene is TRBJ2-2, the V gene TRBV6-1; TRBD1 matches 8 bases. Germline lookup yields CDR1 MNHNS and CDR2 SASEGT. This CDR3 region has 15 residues. Unmatched junction bases numbered 9, after V lost 6 bases and J lost 6 bases. Here the CDR3 reads CASRPDRGVAGELFF. The CDR3 DNA reads as TGTGCCAGCAGACCAGACAGGGGTGTTGCCGGGGAGCTGTTTTTT.

This clonotype was seen a few times. The rearrangement links TRBV19 to TRBJ1-1, with D uncertain. This CDR3 contains 12 residues. In germline, CDR1 is LNHDA, CDR2 SQIVND (reference sequence). Trimming stripped 3 bases from V and 1 base from J, with 3 bases between. The CDR3 DNA reads as TGTGCCAGTAGTATGGGGAACACTGAAGCTTTCTTT. This translates into CASSMGNTEAFF.

V usage is TRBV4-1 and J usage is TRBJ2-3; D gene uncertain. Trimming took off 3 bases at V and 3 bases at J, with 7 bases between the two ends. The germline V gene has CDR1 MGHRA and CDR2 YSYEKL. The CDR3 is made up of 13 amino acids. The CDR3 is CASSHPRTDTQYF. In DNA, the CDR3 is TGCGCCAGCAGCCACCCCAGGACAGATACGCAGTATTTT.

The rearrangement links TRBV19 to TRBJ2-1; perhaps TRBD2 as D (7 bases). Trimming left V 1 base short and J 4 bases short, with 14 bases between. Germline V CDR1 and CDR2: LNHDA, SQIVND (reference sequence). This CDR3 is 16 amino acids long. CDR3 nucleotide sequence: TGTGCCAGTAGTATAGTACGGGGGGCCGGTTACAATGAGCAGTTCTTC. This gives the protein CASSIVRGAGYNEQFF.

This rearrangement joins TRBV15 to TRBJ2-5; D not certain. Germline loops: CDR1 LNHNV, CDR2 YYDKDF (reference sequence). The V end was cut by 7 bases, the J end by 2 bases, with 14 bases between. The CDR3 consists of 14 residues. CDR3 amino acids: CATKGSWGQETQYF. Here the CDR3 DNA reads TGTGCCACCAAGGGATCCTGGGGTCAAGAGACCCAGTACTTC.

V gene TRBV4-3 combines with J gene TRBJ1-2; TRBD1 aligns across 12 bases. V gave up 6 bases and J gave up 6 bases; unmatched junction bases: 5. Germline assignment: CDR1 LGHNA and CDR2 YSLEER. The CDR3 length is 14 residues. This CDR3 is CASRRGQGANGYTF. CDR3 in DNA: TGCGCCAGCAGGAGGGGACAGGGGGCTAATGGCTACACCTTC.

This clonotype was picked up a small number of times. The chain carries TRBV27 and TRBJ1-5, with D unclear. V shed 5 bases and J shed 7 bases, with 12 bases lying between them. CDR3 size: 13 residues. Germline values: CDR1 MNHEY, CDR2 SMNVEV (reference sequence). The CDR3 DNA is TGTGCCAGCAGTGCCGGTATGGGACAGCCCCAGCATTTT. Protein product: CASSAGMGQPQHF.

The J gene is TRBJ2-6, the V gene TRBV19; TRBD1 aligns across 9 bases. This CDR3 spans 17 amino acids. The ends lost 5 bases at V and 4 bases at J; junction bases unmatched: 9. Per the germline V gene, CDR1 is LNHDA and CDR2 is SQIVND (reference sequence). The DNA of the CDR3 is TGTGCCAGTAGTCCCCGGACAGGGGTATCAGGGGCCAACGTCCTGACTTTC. Encoded protein: CASSPRTGVSGANVLTF.

V and J are TRBV27 and TRBJ2-6, with D perhaps given as TRBD1 or TRBD2 (5 bases each). V was clipped by 6 bases and J by 0 bases, with 12 bases between them. This CDR3 has 16 amino acids. The germline CDR1 and CDR2 sequences are MNHEY and SMNVEV (reference sequence). In nucleotides, the CDR3 is TGTGCCAGCAGCCCGGGACGGCCCTCTGGGGCCAACGTCCTGACTTTC. Translating it yields CASSPGRPSGANVLTF. The full variable domain, with the rest looked up from reference TRBV27 and TRBJ2-6, is EAQVTQNPRYLITVTGKKLTVTCSQNMNHEYMSWYRQDPGLGLRQIYYSMNVEVTDKGDVPEGYKVSRKEKRNFPLILESPSPNQTSLYFCASSPGRPSGANVLTFGAGSRLTVL.